The source of this T cell receptor beta chain is a study of T cell repertoires in cytomegalovirus infection. As for the study in general: Newly reported HLA-C-restricted and thoroughly characterized HLA-B-restricted CMV epitopes were employed. It was the public TCR beta signatures that indicated both CMV infection and matching HLA type. General study findings and limits: HLA-C-restricted CMV-specific TCR beta clonotypes prevailed in the ex vivo response. Identification of carriers of CMV plus the relevant HLA was achieved through cumulative public TCR beta family frequency.

The length of the CDR3 is 15 residues. Germline CDR1 is LGHDT and CDR2 is YNNKEL (reference sequence). Trimming cost V 3 bases and J 5 bases, with 17 bases left between them. Concerning this clonotype itself: Antigen unknown.

TCRdb independently ran MiXCR on the reads; one entry per CDR3 protein. The repertoire includes 680,000 or so distinct CDR3 sequences, roughly 33% of them detected once, and roughly 20% sits in the top ten. This TCR was recovered from a human donor in good health (CMV status not recorded). Some clones in this sample may be carry-over from other donors' samples. This sequence joins TRBV3-1 and TRBJ2-7, with D uncertain. The sequencing here drew on cultured PBMCs, taken from culture after CMV antigen stimulation. The CDR3 coding sequence is TGTGCCAGCAGCCACGAAACCCCCAGTCTGGACGAGCAGTACTTC. This encodes CASSHETPSLDEQYF.